This T cell receptor (beta chain) was sequenced in a study of Tregs in tolerant kidney transplant recipients. Libraries were prepared by immunoSEQ multiplex PCR; TCRdb keeps only in-frame clonotypes and omits some of them. The data show approximately 99,000 clones, around 91% seen once. The CDR3 sequence is 16 residues long. CDR1 is SGHNT and CDR2 is YYREEE in the germline V gene (reference sequence). The V segment lost 4 bases and the J segment 3 bases; nucleotides outside the gene matches: 8. CD4+CD25+CD127- Tregs, CD4+CD25- non-Tregs, CD4 and CD8 cells were sorted. This material consisted of CD4+ T cells from blood, taken before the transplant. The clonotype comes from a human donor who received a combined kidney and bone marrow transplant. The rearrangement uses TRBV5-4 and TRBJ1-4, with 8 bases lining up with TRBD1. The CDR3 region has the DNA TGTGCCAGCAGCCTAGGACAGGGTTCCCCTAATGAAAAACTGTTTTTT. This translates into CASSLGQGSPNEKLFF.